Shown below are 21 T cell receptor beta chains from a single sample sequenced in a study of blood T cell repertoires in COVID-19. Produced via immunoSEQ multiplex PCR; TCRdb's table is partial and in-frame only. The table lists about 150,000 clones, over 70% of them singletons. The source material was peripheral blood. These TCRs come from a man between 60 and 75 years old with acute or convalescent COVID-19.

The chain couples TRBV28 to TRBJ2-5; 12 bases match TRBD2. This CDR3 contains 16 residues. Per the germline V gene, CDR1 is MDHEN and CDR2 is SYDVKM. The V and J ends lost 6 bases and 5 bases, in that order; junction bases with no gene match: 10. The CDR3 sequence is CASSLGLAGGDETQYF. CDR3 DNA: TGTGCCAGCAGCCTTGGGCTAGCGGGAGGGGACGAGACCCAGTACTTC.

This chain joins TRBV28 and TRBJ2-7; 12 nucleotides agree with TRBD2. The germline CDR1 and CDR2 sequences are MDHEN and SYDVKM. The CDR3 extends over 17 amino acids. V trimming: 3 bases; J trimming: 0 bases; junction bases outside the gene matches: 6. The CDR3 DNA reads TGTGCCAGCAGTTTTCCTAGCGGGAGGGGGCTCTCCTACGAGCAGTACTTC. Amino acid sequence: CASSFPSGRGLSYEQYF.

The V gene is TRBV6-2 or TRBV6-3, the J gene TRBJ2-1; D not resolved. The CDR3 totals 15 residues. Per germline, CDR1 MNHEY and CDR2 SVGEGT. V lost 2 bases and J 5 bases, leaving 13 bases between the germline ends. The CDR3 loop reads CASSYPSDSHNEQFF. As DNA, the CDR3 is TGTGCCAGCAGTTACCCCTCCGACTCTCACAATGAGCAGTTCTTC.

The chain carries TRBV11-2 and TRBJ1-3; 7 positions match TRBD1. This CDR3 is 15 amino acids long. V was clipped by 4 bases and J by 0 bases; unmatched bases: 3. Looked up from germline, CDR1 is SGHAT and CDR2 is FQNNGV. The CDR3 nucleotides read TGTGCCAGCAGCTGGGGGACAGTCTCTGGAAACACCATATATTTT. Its protein is CASSWGTVSGNTIYF.

This chain links TRBV7-2 with TRBJ2-7; 8 bases are a match to TRBD2. The CDR3 is made up of 15 amino acids. Looked up from germline, CDR1 is SGHTA and CDR2 is FQGNSA. The V gene end was trimmed by 5 bases and the J gene end by 5 bases; junction bases not matched to a gene: 11. This chain's CDR3 is CASSQRGGRYNEQYF. DNA of the CDR3: TGTGCCAGCAGCCAACGCGGCGGGAGGTATAACGAGCAGTACTTC. The variable domain in full, with the rest retrieved from reference TRBV7-2 and TRBJ2-7, is GAGVSQSPSNKVTEKGKDVELRCDPISGHTALYWYRQSLGQGLEFLIYFQGNSAPDKSGLPSDRFSAERTGGSVSTLTIQRTQQEDSAVYLCASSQRGGRYNEQYFGPGTRLTVT.

The rearrangement uses TRBV7-2 and TRBJ2-1; TRBD2 aligns across 10 bases. Trimming cost V 5 bases and J 8 bases; bases outside gene matches: 9. Germline values: CDR1 SGHTA, CDR2 FQGNSA. The CDR3 contains 15 residues. This chain's CDR3 is CASSIGLAEGDEQFF. In DNA, the CDR3 is TGTGCCAGCAGCATCGGACTAGCGGAAGGGGATGAGCAGTTCTTC.

The V gene is TRBV3-1 (or the pseudogene TRBV3-2), the J gene TRBJ1-1; no definite D call. The germline gives CDR1 LGHDT, CDR2 YNNKEL (reference sequence). Between the trimmed V and J ends, which lost 0 bases and 11 bases, there was a span of 10 bases. The CDR3 loop spans 12 amino acids. In DNA form, the CDR3 reads TGTGCCAGCAGCCAAGATGCGGGTCGGGCTTTCTTT. Translated, it gives CASSQDAGRAFF.

The chain recombines TRBV7-9 with TRBJ1-5; D is uncertain. Germline V CDR1 and CDR2: SEHNR, FQNEAQ (reference sequence). CDR3 size: 14 residues. V lost 5 bases, J lost 0 bases, and 8 bases lay in between. The CDR3 loop is CASSQSNSNQPQHF. The CDR3 DNA follows: TGTGCCAGCAGCCAATCCAATAGCAATCAGCCCCAGCATTTT.

V gene TRBV19 combines with J gene TRBJ2-2; 8 bases match TRBD1. This CDR3 spans 15 amino acids. Germline V gene data show CDR1 as LNHDA and CDR2 as SQIVND (reference sequence). Germline trimming cut 7 bases from V and 4 bases from J; bases unmatched to any gene: 8. For the CDR3, the DNA is TGTGCCAGTACTCCGCAGGGGGCGGGCACCGGGGAGCTGTTTTTT. It encodes CASTPQGAGTGELFF.

The count of this clone is one. The chain uses TRBV4-2 and TRBJ2-4; 7 bases match TRBD2. V lost 11 bases and J lost 3; bases outside the gene matches: 10. CDR3 length equals 14 residues. The germline V gene encodes CDR1 LGHNA and CDR2 YNFKEQ. This chain's CDR3 is CASTPWGGKNIQYF. The CDR3, as DNA: TGTGCCTCCACACCCTGGGGGGGCAAAAACATTCAGTACTTC.

The rearrangement joins TRBV18 to TRBJ2-1, with 8 nucleotides matching TRBD2. The CDR3 loop spans 13 amino acids. Unmatched junction bases numbered 2, after V lost 2 bases and J lost 8 bases. The germline CDR1 and CDR2 sequences are KGHSH and LQKENI. In nucleotides, the CDR3 is TGTGCCAGCTCACCAGGACTAGCCCATGAGCAGTTCTTC. Translated, it gives CASSPGLAHEQFF.

This rearrangement joins TRBV6-5 to TRBJ2-7; the match to TRBD1 covers 8 bases. The CDR3 has 15 amino acids. Per the germline V gene, CDR1 is MNHEY and CDR2 is SVGAGI. V shed 5 bases and J 0 bases; nucleotides not matched to a gene: 6. The DNA of the CDR3 is TGTGCCAGCAGTCCCGACAGGGGTAGCTCCTACGAGCAGTACTTC. As protein: CASSPDRGSSYEQYF.

V usage is TRBV5-1 and J usage is TRBJ2-7; 9 bases are a match to TRBD2. V gave up 0 bases and J gave up 7 bases; unmatched junction bases: 5. Germline V gene sequence: CDR1 SGHRS, CDR2 YFSETQ. This CDR3 spans 14 amino acids. The CDR3 reads CASSLVAGVLEQYF. The CDR3, as DNA: TGCGCCAGCAGCTTGGTAGCGGGGGTCCTGGAGCAGTACTTC.

This chain uses TRBV25-1 with TRBJ1-2; D gene uncertain. V was pared by 4 bases and J by 6 bases, with 15 bases between. This CDR3 has 14 residues. CDR1 and CDR2 (germline): MGHDK, SYGVNS. The CDR3 reads CASSAGLRFDGYTF. The CDR3 coding sequence is TGTGCCAGCAGTGCGGGGTTGCGGTTTGATGGCTACACCTTC.

The CDR3 DNA reads TGTGCCAGCAGCAAAGTGCCAGCGGGGGGAAGGTACGAGCAGTACTTC. Protein: CASSKVPAGGRYEQYF. This chain uses TRBV21-1 with TRBJ2-7; TRBD2 is the table's D call and was not checked against the DNA. TRBV21-1 counts as a pseudogene. The CDR3 consists of 16 residues.

The gene calls are TRBV13 and TRBJ2-5; D gene unclear. Trimming removed 8 bases at V and 1 base at J, with 8 bases between. Germline values: CDR1 PRHDT, CDR2 FYEKMQ (reference sequence). The CDR3 loop spans 12 amino acids. The CDR3 sequence is CASGTAQETQYF. The CDR3 DNA follows: TGTGCCAGCGGCACAGCCCAAGAGACCCAGTACTTC.

CDR3 region: CASSLRAQGTGYTF. DNA for the CDR3: TGTGCCAGCAGCTTAAGGGCACAGGGGACAGGCTACACCTTC. The chain has TRBV7-3 and TRBJ1-2; 7 bases fit TRBD1. Germline V gene lookup returns CDR1 SGHTA and CDR2 FQGTGA. The CDR3 totals 14 residues. With 1 base clipped from V and 8 bases from J, the junction kept 7 bases outside the gene matches. Variable domain in full (rest from reference TRBV7-3 and TRBJ1-2): GAGVSQTPSNKVTEKGKYVELRCDPISGHTALYWYRQSLGQGPEFLIYFQGTGAADDSGLPNDRFFAVRPEGSVSTLKIQRTERGDSAVYLCASSLRAQGTGYTFGSGTRLTVV.

The rearrangement uses TRBV7-9 and TRBJ2-1, with D possibly TRBD2 on 5 matching bases. V lost 2 bases to trimming and J lost 8 bases, with 13 bases between them. CDR1 and CDR2 (germline): SEHNR, FQNEAQ (reference sequence). This CDR3 region has 14 residues. CDR3 amino acids: CASSLSRGEDEQFF. CDR3 DNA: TGTGCCAGCAGCTTATCACGGGGAGAGGATGAGCAGTTCTTC.

The CDR3 DNA reads as TGCGCCAGCAGCCCATGGGGGGTGCGGGGGACAGATACGCAGTATTTT. It is translated as CASSPWGVRGTDTQYF. The V and J genes are TRBV5-1 and TRBJ2-3; the match to TRBD2 covers 7 bases. With V trimmed by 4 bases and J by 3 bases, 11 bases remained unmatched. Per germline, CDR1 SGHRS and CDR2 YFSETQ. There are 16 residues in the CDR3.

This clone has a handful of counts. J is TRBJ1-3 and V is TRBV6-4, with TRBD1 identical over 7 bases. This CDR3 region has 17 residues. V lost 0 bases, J lost 2 bases, and 7 bases stayed unmatched. Per germline, CDR1 MRHNA and CDR2 SNTAGT. CDR3 sequence: CASSDSRGLNAGNTIYF. The DNA for the CDR3 is TGTGCCAGCAGTGACTCGAGGGGGCTTAATGCTGGAAACACCATATATTTT.

The V call is TRBV29-1, the J call TRBJ2-7, with TRBD1 matching over 9 bases. With 1 base clipped from V and 7 bases from J, the junction kept 11 bases outside the gene matches. The CDR3 is 15 amino acids. Germline CDR1 reads SQVTM; CDR2 reads ANQGSEA. In DNA form, the CDR3 reads TGCAGCGTTGAAGTTACCGGGACAGGGTCCGAAGAGCAGTACTTC. As protein: CSVEVTGTGSEEQYF.